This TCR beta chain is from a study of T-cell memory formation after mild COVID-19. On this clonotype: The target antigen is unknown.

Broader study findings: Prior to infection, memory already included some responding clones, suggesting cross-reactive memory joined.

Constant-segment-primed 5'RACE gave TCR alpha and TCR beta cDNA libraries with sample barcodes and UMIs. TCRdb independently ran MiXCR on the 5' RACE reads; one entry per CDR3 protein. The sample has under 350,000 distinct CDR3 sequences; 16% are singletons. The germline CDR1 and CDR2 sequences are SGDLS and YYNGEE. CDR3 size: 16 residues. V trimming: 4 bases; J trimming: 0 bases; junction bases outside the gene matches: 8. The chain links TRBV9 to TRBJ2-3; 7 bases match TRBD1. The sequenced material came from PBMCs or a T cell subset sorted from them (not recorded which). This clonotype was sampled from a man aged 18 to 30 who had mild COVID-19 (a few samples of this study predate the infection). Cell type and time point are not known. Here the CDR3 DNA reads TGTGCCAGCAGCACGCCGGGACAGATCAGCACAGATACGCAGTATTTT. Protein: CASSTPGQISTDTQYF.